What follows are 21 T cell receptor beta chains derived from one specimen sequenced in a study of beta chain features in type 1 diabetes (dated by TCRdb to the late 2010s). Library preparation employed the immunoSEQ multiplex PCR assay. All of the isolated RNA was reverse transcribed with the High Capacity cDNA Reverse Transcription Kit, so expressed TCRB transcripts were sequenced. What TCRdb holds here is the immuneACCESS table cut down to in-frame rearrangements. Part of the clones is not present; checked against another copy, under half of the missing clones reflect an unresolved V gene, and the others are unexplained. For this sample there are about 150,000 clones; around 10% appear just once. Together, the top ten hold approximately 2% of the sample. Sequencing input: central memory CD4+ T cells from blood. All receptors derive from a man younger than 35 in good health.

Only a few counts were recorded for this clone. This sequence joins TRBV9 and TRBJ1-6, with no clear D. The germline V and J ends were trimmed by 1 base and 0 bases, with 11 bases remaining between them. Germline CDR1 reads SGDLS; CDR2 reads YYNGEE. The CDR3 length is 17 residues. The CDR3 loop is CASSVRNGSSYNSPLHF. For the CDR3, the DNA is TGTGCCAGCAGCGTAAGGAACGGGAGCTCCTATAATTCACCCCTCCACTTT.

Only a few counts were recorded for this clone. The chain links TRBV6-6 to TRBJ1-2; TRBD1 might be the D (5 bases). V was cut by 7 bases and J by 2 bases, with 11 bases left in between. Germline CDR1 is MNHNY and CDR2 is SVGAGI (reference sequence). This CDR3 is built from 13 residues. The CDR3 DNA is TGTGCCAGCAAGCGGGACGGAAACTATGGCTACACCTTC. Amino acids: CASKRDGNYGYTF.

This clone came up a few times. CDR3 DNA sequence: TGTGCCAGCAGTTCCTTCGGACGAGGGGGGAACACTGAAGCTTTCTTT. This translates into CASSSFGRGGNTEAFF. J is TRBJ1-1 and V is TRBV28; maybe TRBD1 (6 bases). Germline assignment: CDR1 MDHEN and CDR2 SYDVKM. Between the trimmed V and J ends, which lost 4 bases and 1 base, there was a span of 16 bases. The CDR3 has 16 amino acids.

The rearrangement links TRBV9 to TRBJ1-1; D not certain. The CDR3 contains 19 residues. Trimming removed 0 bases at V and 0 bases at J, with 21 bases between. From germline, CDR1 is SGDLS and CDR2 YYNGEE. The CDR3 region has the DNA TGTGCCAGCAGCGTAGAGGGAGGACGGTCAAACCGGGTGAACACTGAAGCTTTCTTT. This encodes CASSVEGGRSNRVNTEAFF.

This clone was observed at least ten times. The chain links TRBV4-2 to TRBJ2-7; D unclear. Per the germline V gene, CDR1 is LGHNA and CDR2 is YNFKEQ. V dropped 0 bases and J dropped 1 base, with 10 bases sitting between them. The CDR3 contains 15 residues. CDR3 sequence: CASSQDRVRSYEQYF. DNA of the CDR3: TGTGCCAGCAGCCAAGATCGGGTAAGGTCCTACGAGCAGTACTTC.

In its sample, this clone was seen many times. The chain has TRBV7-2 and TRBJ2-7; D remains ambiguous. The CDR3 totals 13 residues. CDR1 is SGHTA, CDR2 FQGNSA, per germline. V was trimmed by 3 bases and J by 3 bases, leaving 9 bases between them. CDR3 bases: TGTGCCAGCAGCTTTAAACAAGTCTACGAGCAGTACTTC. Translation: CASSFKQVYEQYF.

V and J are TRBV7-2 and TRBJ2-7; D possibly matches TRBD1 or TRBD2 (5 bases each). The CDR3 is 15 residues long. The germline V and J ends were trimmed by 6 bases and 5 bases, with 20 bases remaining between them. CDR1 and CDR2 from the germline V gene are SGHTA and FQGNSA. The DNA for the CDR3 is TGTGCCAGCAGTTCCAGACCGGGGCAACCACACGAGCAGTACTTC. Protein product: CASSSRPGQPHEQYF. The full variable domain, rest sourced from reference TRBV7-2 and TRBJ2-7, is GAGVSQSPSNKVTEKGKDVELRCDPISGHTALYWYRQSLGQGLEFLIYFQGNSAPDKSGLPSDRFSAERTGGSVSTLTIQRTQQEDSAVYLCASSSRPGQPHEQYFGPGTRLTVT.

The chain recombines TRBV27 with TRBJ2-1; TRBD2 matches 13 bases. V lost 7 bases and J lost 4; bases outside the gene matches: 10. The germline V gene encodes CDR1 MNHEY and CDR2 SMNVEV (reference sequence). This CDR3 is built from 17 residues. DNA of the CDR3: TGTGCCAGCAAGAAGACTAGCGGGAGGTTGGGGTACAATGAGCAGTTCTTC. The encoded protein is CASKKTSGRLGYNEQFF.

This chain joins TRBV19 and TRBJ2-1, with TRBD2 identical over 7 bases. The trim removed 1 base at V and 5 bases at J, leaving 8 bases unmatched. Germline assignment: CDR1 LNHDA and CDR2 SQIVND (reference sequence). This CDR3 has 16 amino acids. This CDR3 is CASSIAATSTDNEQFF. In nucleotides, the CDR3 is TGTGCCAGTAGTATAGCGGCGACTAGCACAGACAATGAGCAGTTCTTC.

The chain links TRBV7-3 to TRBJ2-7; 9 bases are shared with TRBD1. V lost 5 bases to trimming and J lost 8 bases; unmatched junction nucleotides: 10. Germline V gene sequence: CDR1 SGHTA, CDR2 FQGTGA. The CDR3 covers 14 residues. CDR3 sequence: CASSEDRGLAQQYF. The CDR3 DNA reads TGTGCCAGCAGCGAGGACAGGGGATTGGCCCAGCAGTACTTC.

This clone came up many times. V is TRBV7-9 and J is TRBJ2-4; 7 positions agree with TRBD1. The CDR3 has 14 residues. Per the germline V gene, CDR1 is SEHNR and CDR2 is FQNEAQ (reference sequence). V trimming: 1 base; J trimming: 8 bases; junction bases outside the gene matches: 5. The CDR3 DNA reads TGTGCCAGCAGCTTAGTCAGGGGGACGTACATTCAGTACTTC. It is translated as CASSLVRGTYIQYF.

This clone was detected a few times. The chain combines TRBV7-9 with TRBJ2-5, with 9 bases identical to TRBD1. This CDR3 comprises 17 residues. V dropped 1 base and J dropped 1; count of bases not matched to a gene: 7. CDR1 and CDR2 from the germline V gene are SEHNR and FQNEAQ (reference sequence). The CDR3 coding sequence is TGTGCCAGCAGCTTAGGCGGCAACAGGGGGCGCCAAGAGACCCAGTACTTC. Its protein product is CASSLGGNRGRQETQYF.

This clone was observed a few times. In DNA, the CDR3 is TGTGCCAGCAGCAAACCTCTGGAAAAACTGTTTTTT. Protein: CASSKPLEKLFF. The rearrangement links TRBV21-1 to TRBJ1-4. TRBV21-1 is labeled a pseudogene. This CDR3 is built from 12 residues.

This CDR3 reads CASSVTEFSGNTIYF. CDR3 in DNA: TGTGCCAGCAGCGTAACAGAGTTCTCTGGAAACACCATATATTTT. V is TRBV9 and J is TRBJ1-3; D call uncertain. The CDR3 covers 15 residues. Trimming shortened V by 1 base and J by 0 bases, and 8 bases separated the two germline ends. The germline CDR1 and CDR2 sequences are SGDLS and YYNGEE.

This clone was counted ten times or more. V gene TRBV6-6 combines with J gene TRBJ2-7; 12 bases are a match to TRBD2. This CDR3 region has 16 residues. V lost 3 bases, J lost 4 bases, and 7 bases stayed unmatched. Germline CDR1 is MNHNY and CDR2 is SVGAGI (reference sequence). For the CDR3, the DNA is TGTGCCAGCAGTTATCCGACTAGCGGGGGAGAGTACGAGCAGTACTTC. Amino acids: CASSYPTSGGEYEQYF.

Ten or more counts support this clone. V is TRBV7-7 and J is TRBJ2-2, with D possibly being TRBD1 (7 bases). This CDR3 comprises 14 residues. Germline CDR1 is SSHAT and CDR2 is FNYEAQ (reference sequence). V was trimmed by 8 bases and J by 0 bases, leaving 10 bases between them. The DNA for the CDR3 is TGTGCCAGCGCGGGACAGCCGAACACCGGGGAGCTGTTTTTT. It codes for CASAGQPNTGELFF.

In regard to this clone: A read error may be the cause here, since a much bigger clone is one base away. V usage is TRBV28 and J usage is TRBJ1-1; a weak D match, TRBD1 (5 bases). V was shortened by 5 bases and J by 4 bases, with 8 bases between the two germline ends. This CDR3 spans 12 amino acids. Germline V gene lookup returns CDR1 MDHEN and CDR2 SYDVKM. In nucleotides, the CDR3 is TGTGCCAGCAGTGTTGGGGGCACTGAAGCTTTCTTT. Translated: CASSVGGTEAFF.

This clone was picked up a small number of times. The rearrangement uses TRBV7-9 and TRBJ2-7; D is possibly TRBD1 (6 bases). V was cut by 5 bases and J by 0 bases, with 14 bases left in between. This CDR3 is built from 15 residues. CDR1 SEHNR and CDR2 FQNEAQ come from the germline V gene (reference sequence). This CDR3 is CASSKNRDTSYEQYF. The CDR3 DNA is TGTGCCAGCAGCAAGAACCGGGACACCTCCTACGAGCAGTACTTC.

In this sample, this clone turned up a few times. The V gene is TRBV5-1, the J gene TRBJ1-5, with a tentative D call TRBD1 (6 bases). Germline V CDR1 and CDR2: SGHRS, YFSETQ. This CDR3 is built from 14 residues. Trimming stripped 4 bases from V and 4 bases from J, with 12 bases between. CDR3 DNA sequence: TGCGCCAGCAGCCCGGACAGACATAATCAGCCCCAGCATTTT. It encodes CASSPDRHNQPQHF.

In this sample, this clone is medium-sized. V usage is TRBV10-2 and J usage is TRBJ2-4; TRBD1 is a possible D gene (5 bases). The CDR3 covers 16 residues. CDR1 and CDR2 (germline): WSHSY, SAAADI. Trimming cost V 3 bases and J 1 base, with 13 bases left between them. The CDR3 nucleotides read TGCGCCAGCAGTGATCACACAGGTTTTGCCAAAAACATTCAGTACTTC. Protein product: CASSDHTGFAKNIQYF.

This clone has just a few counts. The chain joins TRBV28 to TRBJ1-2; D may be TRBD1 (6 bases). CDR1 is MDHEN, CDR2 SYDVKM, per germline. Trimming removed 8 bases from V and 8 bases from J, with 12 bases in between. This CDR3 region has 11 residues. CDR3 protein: CASLQGRGYTF. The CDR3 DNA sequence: TGTGCCAGCCTTCAGGGGCGGGGCTACACCTTC.